The source of this T cell receptor beta chain is a study of T cell repertoires in cytomegalovirus infection. Study summary: Both recently identified HLA-C-restricted and well-studied HLA-B-restricted CMV epitopes were used in the study. Public TCR beta signatures provided an indication of both CMV infection and a matching HLA type. Study-level findings and limits: Clonotype analysis showed dominance of the ex vivo response by HLA-C-restricted CMV-specific TCR beta clonotypes. Accumulated public TCR beta family frequency recognized individuals carrying CMV together with the relevant HLA.

The CDR3 totals 15 residues. V was trimmed by 6 bases and J by 2 bases, leaving 15 bases between them. Germline-derived CDR1 and CDR2 are SGHVS and FQNEAQ. TCRdb re-analysed the reads in MiXCR, keeping a single row per CDR3 protein. This sample has roughly 920,000 distinct CDR3 sequences, with more than 25% found just once. This clonotype was seen repeatedly, ten times or more. Its antigen is as yet unknown. Sequenced material: cultured CD8+ T cells from PBMCs, taken from culture after CMV antigen stimulation. The chain employs TRBV7-8 and TRBJ2-3; D possibly corresponds to TRBD2 (6 bases). This sequence was found in a human donor in good health (CMV status not recorded). Some clones in this sample may be carry-over from other donors' samples. CDR3 sequence reads: CASSPGGGYTDTQYF. CDR3 DNA: TGTGCCAGCAGTCCAGGAGGAGGGTACACAGATACGCAGTATTTT.